A selection of T cell receptor beta chains follows, all from one sample in a study of human T cells and chemical hapten exposure. Via MiXCR, TCRdb re-called the RACE reads, giving one row per CDR3 protein. This sample yields some 39,000 distinct CDR3 sequences, of which 7.6% are seen a single time; 1% to 1.5% belongs to the top ten. This material consisted of whole blood, taken in connection with sensitization to the hapten diphenylcyclopropenone (DPC). The source of these receptors is a woman aged 45-65 years with alopecia areata. Some clones in this sample may be carry-over from other donors' samples. CDR3s include the opening cysteine and the closing phenylalanine or tryptophan. The D gene is left open where the match is weak. A row's size may be missing; if present it is once, few, many or a size class.

v_call	j_call	clone_size	d_call	cdr3_nt	cdr3_aa
TRBV20-1	TRBJ2-7	many	TRBD2	TGCAGTGCTAGATCAGCGGGGAAGTTCTACGAGCAGTACTTC	CSARSAGKFYEQYF
TRBV7-3	TRBJ2-3	few	TRBD2	TGTGCCAGCAGCAGAGTCGGGACTAACACAGATACGCAGTATTTT	CASSRVGTNTDTQYF
TRBV7-3	TRBJ1-1	many	.	TGTGCCAGCAGCGTTTCCGGGCTGGGGAGGACTGAAGCTTTCTTT	CASSVSGLGRTEAFF
TRBV19	TRBJ1-5	many	.	TGTGCCAGTAGTGCCTCAAGTAACAATCAGCCCCAGCATTTT	CASSASSNNQPQHF
TRBV7-9	TRBJ1-1	many	.	TGTGCCAGCAGCTTAGTCGGGACGACACCGAACACTGAAGCTTTCTTT	CASSLVGTTPNTEAFF
TRBV20-1	TRBJ2-1	many	TRBD2	TGCAGTGCTTTAGCGGGAGAAGCCTACAATGAGCAGTTCTTC	CSALAGEAYNEQFF
TRBV5-6	TRBJ2-7	.	.	TGTGCCAGCAGCTTTCTAAACAGGGACTCCTACGAGCAGTACTTC	CASSFLNRDSYEQYF
TRBV5-4	TRBJ2-3	many	.	TGTGCCAGCAGCGCCGGGGGTTCCGTCACAGATACGCAGTATTTT	CASSAGGSVTDTQYF
TRBV3-1	TRBJ1-6	many	.	TGTGCCAGCAGCCAAGGGCGGCCCTATAATTCACCCCTCCACTTT	CASSQGRPYNSPLHF
TRBV5-1	TRBJ2-7	.	TRBD2	TGCGCCAGCAGCTCCAGCGGGAGCACGCACGAGCAGTACTTC	CASSSSGSTHEQYF
TRBV5-1	TRBJ2-5	many	.	TGCGCCAGCAGCTTGGAAGGTGCACTGAGAGAGACCCAGTACTTC	CASSLEGALRETQYF
TRBV11-3	TRBJ2-5	many	.	TGTGCCAGCAGCTCTCCTCCGGGACAAGAGACCCAGTACTTC	CASSSPPGQETQYF
TRBV9	TRBJ1-5	few	.	TGTGCCAGCAGCGGCGCTCCGGGGGGAGGGCAGCCCCAGCATTTT	CASSGAPGGGQPQHF
TRBV10-3	TRBJ2-5	.	.	TGTGCCATCAGTGGGCGGCGGGAAGAGACCCAGTACTTC	CAISGRREETQYF
TRBV7-9	TRBJ2-5	few	.	TGTGCCAGCCAGGACCAAGAGACCCAGTACTTC	CASQDQETQYF
TRBV7-2	TRBJ1-6	many	TRBD1	TGTGCCAGCAGCTCAGACAGGGTGGCCGGGCTCCACTTT	CASSSDRVAGLHF
TRBV29-1	TRBJ2-2	many	TRBD1	TGCAGCGTTGGGGAGGGACAGGGGGCAACCGGGGAGCTGTTTTTT	CSVGEGQGATGELFF
TRBV6-2/TRBV6-3	TRBJ2-1	.	.	TGTGCCAGCAGTCCTCACAATGAGCAGTTCTTC	CASSPHNEQFF
TRBV19	TRBJ2-7	.	TRBD1	TGTGCCAGTAGTAGGACAGGGGGCTTCGACGAGCAGTACTTC	CASSRTGGFDEQYF
TRBV5-6	TRBJ1-6	.	.	TGTGCCAGCAGCTTGAACCAGGCCTATTCACCCCTCCACTTT	CASSLNQAYSPLHF
TRBV5-1	TRBJ2-3	many	.	TGCGCCAGCAGCTCCGGGGGTGGGAGCGCCACAGATACGCAGTATTTT	CASSSGGGSATDTQYF
TRBV9	TRBJ2-3	.	.	TGTGCCAGCAGCAGGAGAACCGGGGACGGCACAGATACGCAGTATTTT	CASSRRTGDGTDTQYF
TRBV11-2	TRBJ2-1	many	.	TGTGCCAGCAGCTTAATAGTAGGGTTCGGGGATGAGCAGTTCTTC	CASSLIVGFGDEQFF
TRBV6-2/TRBV6-3	TRBJ2-3	many	.	TGTGCCAGCAGTTACGTGGCGGCCACAGATACGCAGTATTTT	CASSYVAATDTQYF
TRBV4-2	TRBJ2-7	many	TRBD1	TGTGCCAGCAGCCAAGAAGTCGGGCTAGCCAGGGGGTACGAGCAGTACTTC	CASSQEVGLARGYEQYF
TRBV29-1	TRBJ1-5	few	.	TGCAGCGTTGATCAGGGTCCCAATCAGCCCCAGCATTTT	CSVDQGPNQPQHF
TRBV12-3/TRBV12-4	TRBJ2-1	many	TRBD1	TGTGCCAGCAGTTTATGGACAGGGGGCGATGAGCAGTTCTTC	CASSLWTGGDEQFF
TRBV12-3/TRBV12-4	TRBJ2-3	few	.	TGTGCCAGCAGTTCCCTTGGGCGAGGGCCGGAGGCAGATACGCAGTATTTT	CASSSLGRGPEADTQYF
TRBV7-2	TRBJ2-3	.	.	TGTGCCAGCAGCTTATTTTCGCCCGGGCCAGATACGCAGTATTTT	CASSLFSPGPDTQYF
TRBV28	TRBJ1-1	many	.	TGTGCCAGCAGTTCGGGGCTACTACGTGCTTTCTTT	CASSSGLLRAFF
TRBV5-1	TRBJ2-1	few	.	TGCGCCAGCAGCCCGAAGGATGAGCAGTTCTTC	CASSPKDEQFF
TRBV6-2/TRBV6-3	TRBJ1-1	many	.	TGTGCCAGCCAAGCCTGGCGTTCTGGGAACACTGAAGCTTTCTTT	CASQAWRSGNTEAFF
TRBV6-5	TRBJ2-1	many	.	TGTGCCAGCAGCCGATGGCAGACTAGGAGCTCCTACAATGAGCAGTTCTTC	CASSRWQTRSSYNEQFF
TRBV10-3	TRBJ2-7	.	TRBD1	TGTGCCATCAGTTCCGGGACAGGGAACTACGAGCAGTACTTC	CAISSGTGNYEQYF
TRBV18	TRBJ1-2	many	.	TGTGCCAGCTCACCATCCGAGGGGAATGGCTACACCTTC	CASSPSEGNGYTF
TRBV6-2/TRBV6-3	TRBJ2-4	once	.	TGTGCCAGCAGTTCCCCGGGGGAAGGGGACATTCAGTACTTC	CASSSPGEGDIQYF
TRBV21-1	TRBJ1-4	few	.	TGTGCCAGCAGCAAAGGGGCTGGGATGGCTAATGAAAAACTGTTTTTT	CASSKGAGMANEKLFF
TRBV29-1	TRBJ2-7	many	.	TGCAGCGCTCGGGACGATGGGGAGCAGTACTTC	CSARDDGEQYF
TRBV29-1	TRBJ2-7	.	TRBD2	TGCAGCGCCCTGCCCCTAGCGGGGGGCGAGCAGTACTTC	CSALPLAGGEQYF
TRBV9	TRBJ2-3	.	.	TGTGCCAGCAGCGTAATAAGCGGCCAGGATACGCAGTATTTT	CASSVISGQDTQYF
TRBV21-1	TRBJ1-2	many	.	TGTGCCAGCACCCCGGGGCAGGGGAGAGGCTACACCTTC	CASTPGQGRGYTF
TRBV29-1	TRBJ1-2	many	.	TGCAGCGTTCAGGAATCTAACTATGGCTACACCTTC	CSVQESNYGYTF
TRBV30	TRBJ2-1	many	.	TGTGCCTGGAGAGAGACTAGACCCTACAATGAGCAGTTCTTC	CAWRETRPYNEQFF
TRBV14	TRBJ1-3	many	.	TGTGCCAGCAGCCGGACGGTGAGCTCTGGAAACACCATATATTTT	CASSRTVSSGNTIYF
TRBV10-3	TRBJ2-2	many	.	TGTGCCATCAAGGCAGGGGCCGCCGGGGAGCTGTTTTTT	CAIKAGAAGELFF
TRBV7-6	TRBJ2-3	many	.	TGTGCCAGCAGCTTAGCTCACCTGGCCAGCGCCCGGACGGCAGATACGCAGTATTTT	CASSLAHLASARTADTQYF
TRBV12-3/TRBV12-4	TRBJ2-7	many	TRBD2	TGTGCCAGCAGTTTCACTAGCGGGTCCTTGCTCTCCTACGAGCAGTACTTC	CASSFTSGSLLSYEQYF
TRBV28	TRBJ1-2	many	TRBD1	TGTGCCAGCAGTTTAACAGGGGAGGACTATGGCTACACCTTC	CASSLTGEDYGYTF